This entry concerns a single T cell receptor beta chain. No antigen is known for it. At collection, donors were nominally healthy, but unrecorded immune exposures were probable. The PCR had 60 Vbeta and 13 Jbeta primers. Using immunoSEQ multiplex PCR, the repertoire was profiled, and TCRdb retains in-frame clones only, with some absent. The sample lists about 160,000 clones, roughly 82% occurring once. The sample belongs to a study of cytomegalovirus exposure and HLA in healthy donors. Study-wide points: Confirmation in vitro established that a few CMV-associated chains were specific for CMV antigens.

This CDR3 has 14 amino acids. CDR1 and CDR2 from the germline V gene are LNHNV and YYDKDF (reference sequence). The V end lost 8 bases, the J end lost 3 bases, and 13 bases lay between the germline ends. The rearrangement links TRBV15 to TRBJ1-4, with D perhaps TRBD1 (6 bases). This clonotype was obtained from a man aged 50 or older in good health and CMV-seropositive. Sequences were obtained from PBMCs. CDR3 sequence: CATSRGRANEKLFF. The CDR3 DNA sequence: TGTGCCACCTCTAGGGGGAGGGCTAATGAAAAACTGTTTTTT.